Listed here are 24 T cell receptor beta chains from one sample, sequenced in a study of response to subunit inactivated influenza vaccine (dated by TCRdb to the late 2010s). The library was obtained by RT-PCR. Sequenced on an Illumina HiSeq 2500. The raw public data were reprocessed by TCRdb itself: fastp quality trimming at Q25, MiXCR clonotype calling, in-frame beta chains only. Entries are consolidated by CDR3 protein sequence, retaining the most common genes and DNA. The sample includes about 570,000 distinct CDR3 sequences, with approximately 10% observed a single time. In total, the top ten clones hold roughly 9.6% of the sample. These data were also filed under a second study, of T cells expressing NK-cell markers. In that second paper, the authors write: The TCR beta cDNA libraries were made using 5'RACE template switching, a step that added both a universal primer site and unique molecular identifiers.

The source material was PBMCs from blood, sampled on the day of vaccination. All receptors derive from a middle-aged man who received an inactivated influenza vaccine. Donor details come from another sample of the same person, matched by shared clones.

The V and J genes are TRBV5-6 and TRBJ2-7; 7 bases map to TRBD2. Looked up from germline, CDR1 is SGHDT and CDR2 is YYEEEE. The J segment lost 9 bases and the V segment lost 5 bases, leaving 14 bases of the junction unmatched. The CDR3 consists of 14 residues. CDR3 nucleotides: TGTGCCAGCAGTAAAATGGGGGGGGGTCCGGGGCAGTACTTC. This translates into CASSKMGGGPGQYF. Combining the CDR3 with reference TRBV5-6 and TRBJ2-7 gives the whole variable domain DAGVTQSPTHLIKTRGQQVTLRCSPKSGHDTVSWYQQALGQGPQFIFQYYEEEERQRGNFPDRFSGHQFPNYSSELNVNALLLGDSALYLCASSKMGGGPGQYFGPGTRLTVT.

This clonotype has a handful of counts. The genes are TRBV5-1 and TRBJ2-1; no definite D call. Per germline, CDR1 SGHRS and CDR2 YFSETQ. The CDR3 totals 17 residues. Trimming took 0 bases from V and 8 from J, leaving 21 bases between them. CDR3 region: CASSLAFSPSLEDEQFF. The CDR3 coding sequence is TGCGCCAGCAGCTTGGCTTTTAGCCCCAGCCTTGAGGATGAGCAGTTCTTC. Looking up the rest from reference TRBV5-1 and TRBJ2-1 gives the full variable domain: KAGVTQTPRYLIKTRGQQVTLSCSPISGHRSVSWYQQTPGQGLQFLFEYFSETQRNKGNFPGRFSGRQFSNSRSEMNVSTLELGDSALYLCASSLAFSPSLEDEQFFGPGTRLTVL.

CDR3 DNA: TGTGCCAGCAGTTACTTACAGGGCCACGAGCAGTACTTC. This codes for CASSYLQGHEQYF. The rearrangement links TRBV6-5 to TRBJ2-7; a weak D match, TRBD1 (6 bases). The germline V and J ends were trimmed by 1 base and 5 bases, with 9 bases remaining between them. Germline V CDR1 and CDR2: MNHEY, SVGAGI. The CDR3 has 13 amino acids.

This clonotype was detected a few times. The chain uses TRBV6-1 and TRBJ2-5; perhaps TRBD2 as D (5 bases). The CDR3 totals 13 residues. Trimming took off 7 bases at V and 4 bases at J, with 13 bases between the two ends. Germline V CDR1 and CDR2: MNHNS, SASEGT. The CDR3 coding sequence is TGTGCCAGCACCCCCCGGGGAACAGAGACCCAGTACTTC. This gives the protein CASTPRGTETQYF.

CDR3 protein: CSARVPELVYEQYF. Written as DNA, the CDR3 is TGCAGTGCTAGAGTCCCGGAGCTAGTCTACGAGCAGTACTTC. The J gene is TRBJ2-7, the V gene TRBV20-1; no firm D call. The CDR3 contains 14 residues. In germline, CDR1 is DFQATT, CDR2 SNEGSKA (reference sequence). V was trimmed by 1 base and J by 3 bases, leaving 13 bases between them.

The chain employs TRBV5-1 and TRBJ2-5; the match to TRBD1 covers 10 bases. Germline-derived CDR1 and CDR2 are SGHRS and YFSETQ. The CDR3 covers 16 residues. V shed 0 bases and J 3 bases; nucleotides not matched to a gene: 5. CDR3: CASSLGAGTGEETQYF. For the CDR3, the DNA is TGCGCCAGCAGCTTGGGCGCCGGGACAGGGGAAGAGACCCAGTACTTC.

The chain carries TRBV28 and TRBJ2-7, with D hard to call. The CDR3 loop spans 13 amino acids. V was shortened by 3 bases and J by 4 bases, with 10 bases between the two germline ends. From germline, CDR1 is MDHEN and CDR2 SYDVKM. The DNA of the CDR3 is TGTGCCAGCAGTTTTGTGACACCTTACGAGCAGTACTTC. Its protein product is CASSFVTPYEQYF.

This clonotype was counted at least ten times. V and J are TRBV7-9 and TRBJ2-7, with 11 bases that match TRBD2. The junction had 7 bases not matched to a gene; V was cut back by 1 base and J by 2 bases. The V gene's germline CDR1 is SEHNR and CDR2 FQNEAQ (reference sequence). The CDR3 length is 17 residues. In DNA form, the CDR3 reads TGTGCCAGCAGCTTAGTATTGGGGACTAGCGGAACCTACGAGCAGTACTTC. It specifies CASSLVLGTSGTYEQYF.

The CDR3 coding sequence is TGTGCCAGCAGTGGGCTAGCGGGGGGGCCGAAAGAGACCCAGTACTTC. It translates to CASSGLAGGPKETQYF. The chain has TRBV12-3 or TRBV12-4 and TRBJ2-5, with 12 bases fitting TRBD2. V gave up 5 bases and J gave up 3 bases; unmatched junction bases: 7. The CDR3 is made up of 16 amino acids.

This clonotype was detected ten times or more. The chain combines TRBV20-1 with TRBJ2-7, with a possible D match to TRBD1 (6 bases). Trimming cost V 3 bases and J 3 bases, with 15 bases left between them. The CDR3 is made up of 14 amino acids. From germline, CDR1 is DFQATT and CDR2 SNEGSKA (reference sequence). The CDR3 spells CSASDHRESYEQYF. CDR3 in DNA: TGCAGTGCTAGTGATCACAGGGAGAGCTACGAGCAGTACTTC.

This chain links TRBV5-1 with TRBJ1-1, with 7 bases identical to TRBD1. Germline V gene lookup returns CDR1 SGHRS and CDR2 YFSETQ. Germline trimming cut 7 bases from V and 0 bases from J; bases unmatched to any gene: 6. This CDR3 has 14 residues. The CDR3 nucleotides read TGCGCCAGCTACGGGACAGAGATGAACACTGAAGCTTTCTTT. It encodes CASYGTEMNTEAFF.

V usage is TRBV7-8 and J usage is TRBJ2-1, with TRBD2 as a possible D gene (6 bases). The CDR3 consists of 16 residues. Germline V gives CDR1 SGHVS, CDR2 FQNEAQ. V was trimmed by 5 bases and J by 1 base, leaving 15 bases between them. CDR3 residues: CASSAPGTPSYNEQFF. The CDR3 DNA is TGTGCCAGCAGCGCCCCCGGGACTCCGTCCTACAATGAGCAGTTCTTC.

This clonotype turned up a few times. The chain is built from TRBV9 and TRBJ2-1, with TRBD1 as a possible D gene (6 bases). Trimming removed 0 bases at V and 4 bases at J, with 11 bases between. The length of the CDR3 is 15 residues. The germline V gene encodes CDR1 SGDLS and CDR2 YYNGEE. CDR3 in DNA: TGTGCCAGCAGCGTAGGCAGGGGCGGATACAATGAGCAGTTCTTC. It encodes CASSVGRGGYNEQFF.

This clonotype came up a few times. The chain employs TRBV6-1 and TRBJ1-1; 7 bases align to TRBD1. Germline trimming cut 5 bases from V and 1 base from J; bases unmatched to any gene: 7. The CDR3 consists of 15 residues. Germline CDR1 is MNHNS and CDR2 is SASEGT. CDR3 in amino acids: CASSPRDSRNTEAFF. The CDR3 DNA follows: TGTGCCAGCAGTCCTAGGGACAGCCGGAACACTGAAGCTTTCTTT.

This clonotype showed up many times. The chain employs TRBV4-3 and TRBJ2-1; maybe TRBD1 (5 bases). The CDR3 has 18 residues. Per germline, CDR1 LGHNA and CDR2 YSLEER. Between the trimmed V and J ends, which lost 0 bases and 0 bases, there was a span of 15 bases. The CDR3 reads CASSQDPPTVSSYNEQFF. CDR3 bases: TGCGCCAGCAGCCAAGACCCCCCGACAGTTAGCTCCTACAATGAGCAGTTCTTC.

This clonotype was detected once. The J gene is TRBJ2-2, the V gene TRBV27; D is possibly TRBD1 (6 bases). Per germline, CDR1 MNHEY and CDR2 SMNVEV (reference sequence). V was cut by 10 bases and J by 5 bases, with 20 bases left in between. The CDR3 has 15 amino acids. The CDR3 sequence: CATSVGQGRTGELFF. The CDR3 nucleotides read TGTGCCACCTCTGTCGGGCAGGGGAGAACCGGGGAGCTGTTTTTT.

The rearrangement joins TRBV12-3 or TRBV12-4 to TRBJ1-6, with a tentative D call TRBD1 (5 bases). CDR3 length equals 14 residues. V was trimmed by 3 bases and J by 8 bases, leaving 11 bases between them. CDR3 residues: CASSLSQGDSPLHF. The CDR3, as DNA: TGTGCCAGCAGTTTGAGCCAGGGAGATTCACCCCTCCACTTT.

This clonotype has a count of ten or more. This rearrangement joins TRBV6-5 to TRBJ2-5; D is ambiguous. The V end lost 8 bases, the J end lost 5 bases, and 12 bases lay between the germline ends. This CDR3 region has 12 residues. Germline CDR1 and CDR2: MNHEY and SVGAGI. The CDR3: CASGRATETQYF. In nucleotides, the CDR3 is TGTGCCAGCGGTCGAGCAACGGAGACCCAGTACTTC.

The chain links TRBV4-3 to TRBJ2-1; 10 positions agree with TRBD2. This CDR3 region has 20 residues. The germline V gene encodes CDR1 LGHNA and CDR2 YSLEER. Trimming removed 1 base from V and 12 bases from J; junction bases left unmatched: 24. The CDR3 reads CASSQGGTSARLAASRAQFF. The CDR3 DNA sequence: TGCGCCAGCAGCCAAGGGGGGACTAGCGCACGCCTAGCCGCGTCTCGGGCGCAGTTCTTC.

Turning to this clonotype: A read error may account for a junction end that differs from germline. The J gene is TRBJ2-5, the V gene TRBV28; D might be TRBD2 (6 bases). CDR3 length equals 18 residues. Germline assignment: CDR1 MDHEN and CDR2 SYDVKM. The CDR3 loop reads CASTQNAWLAINQESQYF. The CDR3 bases are TGTGCCAGTACCCAAAATGCATGGCTAGCGATAAACCAAGAGTCCCAGTACTTC. Looking up the rest from reference TRBV28 and TRBJ2-5 gives the full variable domain: DVKVTQSSRYLVKRTGEKVFLECVQDMDHENMFWYRQDPGLGLRLIYFSYDVKMKEKGDIPEGYSVSREKKERFSLILESASTNQTSMYLCASTQNAWLAINQESQYFGPGTRLLVL.

The rearrangement uses TRBV7-9 and TRBJ1-1; D gene uncertain. The germline V and J ends were trimmed by 0 bases and 4 bases, with 9 bases remaining between them. The CDR3 has 14 amino acids. Germline CDR1 is SEHNR and CDR2 is FQNEAQ (reference sequence). The CDR3 region has the DNA TGTGCCAGCAGCTTAGCTCGGCCACGCACTGAAGCTTTCTTT. Its translation is CASSLARPRTEAFF.

The chain uses TRBV7-2 and TRBJ2-5, with TRBD2 matching 14 bases. This CDR3 is built from 16 residues. Germline V gene lookup returns CDR1 SGHTA and CDR2 FQGNSA. J gave up 6 bases and V 5 bases, and 8 bases lay outside the gene matches. CDR3 nucleotides: TGTGCCAGCAGCCCGAATCGACTAGCGGGGGGGAAGACCCAGTACTTC. It translates to CASSPNRLAGGKTQYF.

The chain is built from TRBV20-1 and TRBJ2-7; 9 bases match TRBD2. There are 13 residues in the CDR3. V was pared by 8 bases and J by 7 bases, with 12 bases of the junction left unmatched. The germline V gene encodes CDR1 DFQATT and CDR2 SNEGSKA (reference sequence). The CDR3 protein is CSPSASGVFEQYF. The CDR3 DNA is TGCAGTCCTTCCGCTAGCGGGGTCTTTGAGCAGTACTTC.

This clonotype was seen repeatedly, ten times or more. The V call is TRBV19, the J call TRBJ2-7, with TRBD1 identical over 8 bases. V shed 6 bases, J shed 3 bases, and the junction held 7 bases outside the gene matches. CDR1 LNHDA and CDR2 SQIVND come from the germline V gene (reference sequence). This CDR3 is 14 amino acids long. The CDR3 DNA is TGTGCCAGTAGCTCCGGACAGGGTATCTACGAGCAGTACTTC. It is translated as CASSSGQGIYEQYF.